Presented here are 17 T cell receptor beta chains from one specimen sequenced in a study of blood T cell repertoires in COVID-19. Sequencing used immunoSEQ multiplex PCR; TCRdb keeps in-frame clones, though not all of them. The table has around 420,000 clones, 88% seen once. The sequenced sample was PBMCs or T cells enriched from blood (not recorded which). These TCRs come from a woman in her thirties or forties with acute COVID-19.

The table lists this clone with a few counts. The chain employs TRBV30 and TRBJ1-6; TRBD1 matches 7 bases. After removal of 3 bases from V and 7 bases from J, the junction contained 3 bases not matched to a gene. Germline V gene data show CDR1 as GTSNPN and CDR2 as SVGIG (reference sequence). The CDR3 is 13 residues long. Here the CDR3 reads CAWSIRGNSPLHF. DNA of the CDR3: TGTGCCTGGAGCATCAGGGGGAATTCACCCCTCCACTTT. Full variable domain (missing parts from reference TRBV30 and TRBJ1-6): SQTIHQWPATLVQPVGSPLSLECTVEGTSNPNLYWYRQAAGRGLQLLFYSVGIGQISSEVPQNLSASRPQDRQFILSSKKLLLSDSGFYLCAWSIRGNSPLHFGNGTRLTVT.

The V and J genes are TRBV21-1 and TRBJ1-2; the D call in the table, TRBD1, was not verified against the DNA. TRBV21-1 is reported as a pseudogene. The CDR3 totals 14 residues. CDR3 protein: CASSKGGFNYGYTF. CDR3 sequence (DNA): TGTGCCAGCAGCAAAGGGGGCTTCAACTATGGCTACACCTTC.

About this clone: This sample includes further DNA sequences coding for the same CDR3. The genes are TRBV3-1 (or the pseudogene TRBV3-2) and TRBJ1-5, with D possibly being TRBD1 (5 bases). Germline V lookup: CDR1 LGHDT, CDR2 YNNKEL (reference sequence). The CDR3 sequence is 13 residues long. Between the trimmed V and J ends, which lost 4 bases and 5 bases, there was a span of 9 bases. As DNA, the CDR3 is TGTGCCAGCAGCCCCACAGGTTATCAGCCCCAGCATTTT. It codes for CASSPTGYQPQHF.

V usage is TRBV4-1 and J usage is TRBJ1-2, with D tentatively TRBD1 (6 bases). Trimming pared 1 base from V and 8 bases from J, leaving 14 bases between. CDR3 length: 14 residues. Per the germline V gene, CDR1 is MGHRA and CDR2 is YSYEKL. CDR3 bases: TGCGCCAGCAGCCAAGCTGAACAGGGAAGGGGCTACACCTTC. Its protein product is CASSQAEQGRGYTF.

The chain links TRBV25-1 to TRBJ1-2; D remains unclear. Trimming left V 3 bases short and J 5 bases short, with 10 bases between. The CDR3 loop spans 13 amino acids. Germline CDR1 reads MGHDK; CDR2 reads SYGVNS. CDR3 sequence reads: CASSDLLGYGYTF. The DNA of the CDR3 is TGTGCCAGCAGTGACCTCCTCGGGTATGGCTACACCTTC.

This clone turned up a few times. The chain combines TRBV4-1 with TRBJ1-1, with D unclear. This CDR3 is built from 16 residues. Germline V lookup: CDR1 MGHRA, CDR2 YSYEKL. The V end was cut by 4 bases, the J end by 4 bases, with 19 bases between. CDR3 in DNA: TGCGCCAGCAGCCGAGCGGGCCAGCGTAGAATCACTGAAGCTTTCTTT. This sequence encodes CASSRAGQRRITEAFF.

The V and J genes are TRBV14 and TRBJ1-5; D is ambiguous. V lost 1 base and J lost 6, with 10 bases in between. The length of the CDR3 is 14 residues. Germline V CDR1 and CDR2: SGHDN, FVKESK. The chain's CDR3 is CASSQASAGQPQHF. CDR3 nucleotides: TGTGCCAGCAGCCAAGCGTCGGCGGGTCAGCCCCAGCATTTT.

V and J are TRBV5-4 and TRBJ1-2; 10 bases are shared with TRBD1. The germline CDR1 and CDR2 sequences are SGHNT and YYREEE (reference sequence). This CDR3 spans 15 amino acids. J lost 5 bases, V lost 5 bases, and 9 bases had no gene match. The CDR3 spells CASSTGTGVWYGYTF. The CDR3 coding sequence is TGTGCCAGCAGTACCGGGACAGGGGTATGGTATGGCTACACCTTC. The whole variable domain, remainder taken from reference TRBV5-4 and TRBJ1-2, is ETGVTQSPTHLIKTRGQQVTLRCSSQSGHNTVSWYQQALGQGPQFIFQYYREEENGRGNFPPRFSGLQFPNYSSELNVNALELDDSALYLCASSTGTGVWYGYTFGSGTRLTVV.

The chain couples TRBV4-1 to TRBJ1-2, with a possible D match to TRBD1 (5 bases). The germline gives CDR1 MGHRA, CDR2 YSYEKL. CDR3 size: 13 residues. The V end was cut by 3 bases, the J end by 8 bases, with 13 bases between. CDR3 in DNA: TGCGCCAGCAGCCAGGACACGGTGGGAGGCTACACCTTC. It codes for CASSQDTVGGYTF.

The V and J genes are TRBV3-1 (or the pseudogene TRBV3-2) and TRBJ2-2; no firm D call. Germline loops: CDR1 LGHDT, CDR2 YNNKEL (reference sequence). The CDR3 extends over 12 amino acids. Trimming pared 6 bases from V and 6 bases from J, leaving 8 bases between. The CDR3 loop reads CASRLAAGELFF. The CDR3 bases are TGTGCCAGCAGATTGGCGGCCGGGGAGCTGTTTTTT.

The chain joins TRBV5-6 to TRBJ1-5, with 7 nucleotides matching TRBD1. Germline CDR1 is SGHDT and CDR2 is YYEEEE. With 4 bases clipped from V and 5 bases from J, the junction kept 6 bases outside the gene matches. The CDR3 has 14 amino acids. The CDR3 sequence is CASSHRGYDQPQHF. CDR3 nucleotides: TGTGCCAGCAGCCACAGGGGTTACGATCAGCCCCAGCATTTT.

CDR3 sequence (DNA): TGTGCCAGCAGCTTTCAGGACAAGAGCAATCAGCCCCAGCATTTT. Translated, it gives CASSFQDKSNQPQHF. The chain has TRBV7-6 and TRBJ1-5, with a weak D call TRBD1 (5 bases). Trimming removed 3 bases at V and 1 base at J, with 10 bases between. Germline values: CDR1 SGHVS, CDR2 FNYEAQ. The CDR3 is 15 residues long.

This sequence joins TRBV7-8 and TRBJ1-2; 8 positions match TRBD1. V was clipped by 0 bases and J by 0 bases; unmatched bases: 3. Germline CDR1 is SGHVS and CDR2 is FQNEAQ. The CDR3 loop spans 16 amino acids. The CDR3 sequence: CASSLATGGTNYGYTF. CDR3 nucleotide sequence: TGTGCCAGCAGCTTAGCCACAGGGGGAACTAACTATGGCTACACCTTC.

The chain links TRBV5-4 to TRBJ1-1, with D possibly matching TRBD1 (5 bases). Germline assignment: CDR1 SGHNT and CDR2 YYREEE (reference sequence). Trimming pared 0 bases from V and 0 bases from J, leaving 9 bases between. This CDR3 is built from 15 residues. CDR3: CASSLGGRLNTEAFF. CDR3 DNA sequence: TGTGCCAGCAGCTTGGGGGGGAGGCTGAACACTGAAGCTTTCTTT.

V gene TRBV29-1 combines with J gene TRBJ1-6, with D hard to call. The length of the CDR3 is 13 residues. The ends were cut back, 6 bases at V and 6 bases at J, with 12 bases in the middle. CDR1 is SQVTM and CDR2 is ANQGSEA in the germline V gene. CDR3 sequence (DNA): TGCAGCGTCGAACTATCCACTAATTCACCCCTCCACTTT. Its protein product is CSVELSTNSPLHF.

The chain couples TRBV2 to TRBJ1-6; no definite D call. V was shortened by 3 bases and J by 2 bases, with 5 bases between the two germline ends. Germline-derived CDR1 and CDR2 are SNHLY and FYNNEI. The CDR3 runs 14 residues. DNA of the CDR3: TGTGCCAGCAGTGAGCTAACCTATAATTCACCCCTCCACTTT. Amino acid sequence: CASSELTYNSPLHF.

The rearrangement joins TRBV29-1 to TRBJ1-1; tentatively, D is TRBD1 (6 bases). This CDR3 spans 13 amino acids. Deletions cut 4 bases from V and 1 base from J, with 10 bases between. Germline CDR1 and CDR2: SQVTM and ANQGSEA. The CDR3 loop is CSVGGGENTEAFF. For the CDR3, the DNA is TGCAGCGTTGGAGGGGGGGAGAACACTGAAGCTTTCTTT.